The 30 T cell receptor beta chains given below trace back to one sample, sequenced in a study of CD8+ T cells in alopecia areata. RNA was isolated and reverse transcribed to cDNA, the sequencing template. The table came from immunoSEQ multiplex PCR; TCRdb's copy has only in-frame clones and leaves some out. The sample has fewer than 250,000 clones, roughly 44% seen once. Treatment noted: oral pan-JAK inhibitor, 5-10 mg twice daily. Source: CD4+ T cells sorted from blood, taken at roughly week 36, from a patient treated with tofacitinib. Receptors were obtained from a human donor with alopecia areata.

V gene TRBV6-5 combines with J gene TRBJ2-7; 10 bases line up with TRBD2. With 7 bases clipped from V and 5 bases from J, the junction kept 8 bases outside the gene matches. The CDR3 is 14 amino acids. Per the germline V gene, CDR1 is MNHEY and CDR2 is SVGAGI. The chain's CDR3 is CASTIAGGSNEQYF. In DNA form, the CDR3 reads TGTGCCAGCACCATAGCGGGAGGTAGCAACGAGCAGTACTTC.

The sample holds many counts of this clone. The genes are TRBV29-1 and TRBJ2-5; D gene unclear. Trimming pared 3 bases from V and 7 bases from J, leaving 12 bases between. Germline V gene sequence: CDR1 SQVTM, CDR2 ANQGSEA. The CDR3 length is 12 residues. The CDR3 coding sequence is TGCAGCGTTGATTTCGACCGCGGGACCCAGTACTTC. It encodes CSVDFDRGTQYF.

This clone was seen only a few times. The chain recombines TRBV25-1 with TRBJ2-6; possible D gene TRBD1, 5 bases. Trimming took 3 bases from V and 4 from J, leaving 10 bases between them. The CDR3 runs to 15 residues. CDR1 and CDR2 from the germline V gene are MGHDK and SYGVNS. The CDR3 is CASSESGIGANVLTF. The CDR3 DNA follows: TGTGCCAGCAGTGAGTCAGGGATCGGGGCCAACGTCCTGACTTTC.

This sequence joins TRBV7-9 and TRBJ1-1; D is ambiguous. Trimming stripped 11 bases from V and 3 bases from J, with 13 bases between. CDR3 length: 12 amino acids. The germline gives CDR1 SEHNR, CDR2 FQNEAQ (reference sequence). CDR3 sequence: CALRASDTEAFF. The CDR3 DNA is TGTGCCCTTCGGGCTTCGGACACTGAAGCTTTCTTT.

This chain joins TRBV29-1 and TRBJ2-2; no clear D. Germline CDR1 SQVTM, CDR2 ANQGSEA. The CDR3 extends over 13 amino acids. Trimming removed 4 bases at V and 2 bases at J, with 8 bases between. CDR3: CSVGFRNTGELFF. CDR3 nucleotides: TGCAGCGTTGGTTTCCGTAACACCGGGGAGCTGTTTTTT.

The rearrangement uses TRBV6-1 and TRBJ2-7; D uncertain. Germline values: CDR1 MNHNS, CDR2 SASEGT. The ends were cut back, 1 base at V and 4 bases at J, with 5 bases in the middle. This CDR3 is 12 amino acids long. Here the CDR3 reads CASSEGMYEQYF. The CDR3 DNA is TGTGCCAGCAGTGAAGGCATGTACGAGCAGTACTTC.

The genes are TRBV7-9 and TRBJ2-5; a weak D match, TRBD1 (6 bases). This CDR3 is 16 amino acids long. V lost 3 bases and J lost 1, with 15 bases in between. The germline V gene has CDR1 SEHNR and CDR2 FQNEAQ (reference sequence). The CDR3 protein is CASSFRGRGRQETQYF. For the CDR3, the DNA is TGTGCCAGCAGCTTTAGGGGCAGGGGTCGCCAAGAGACCCAGTACTTC. Full variable domain (outside the CDR3, taken from reference TRBV7-9 and TRBJ2-5): DTGVSQNPRHKITKRGQNVTFRCDPISEHNRLYWYRQTLGQGPEFLTYFQNEAQLEKSRLLSDRFSAERPKGSFSTLEIQRTEQGDSAMYLCASSFRGRGRQETQYFGPGTRLLVL.

V gene TRBV19 combines with J gene TRBJ2-7, with 10 bases fitting TRBD1. The CDR3 loop spans 15 amino acids. J gave up 5 bases and V 1 base, and 5 bases lay outside the gene matches. Germline CDR1 is LNHDA and CDR2 is SQIVND (reference sequence). The CDR3 DNA reads TGTGCCAGTAGTATAGTTCGACAGGGGGCCCACGAGCAGTACTTC. Protein sequence: CASSIVRQGAHEQYF.

This clone occurred a few times. The rearrangement uses TRBV5-4 and TRBJ2-1; 10 positions agree with TRBD1. The CDR3 is made up of 16 amino acids. Germline loops: CDR1 SGHNT, CDR2 YYREEE (reference sequence). The ends lost 6 bases at V and 1 base at J; junction bases unmatched: 7. The CDR3 DNA follows: TGTGCCAGCACCGACAGGGGGCGAAGATCCTACAATGAGCAGTTCTTC. The encoded protein is CASTDRGRRSYNEQFF.

V usage is TRBV7-2 and J usage is TRBJ1-2; no clear D gene. Germline V gives CDR1 SGHTA, CDR2 FQGNSA. Trimming removed 7 bases at V and 4 bases at J, with 22 bases between. The CDR3 has 16 amino acids. The CDR3 here is CASTLTSGSLVYGYTF. The CDR3 coding sequence is TGTGCCAGCACCCTTACAAGTGGGAGCTTAGTCTATGGCTACACCTTC.

The rearrangement uses TRBV25-1 and TRBJ2-5; D uncertain. Germline-derived CDR1 and CDR2 are MGHDK and SYGVNS. CDR3 length: 14 amino acids. V dropped 7 bases and J dropped 2 bases, with 14 bases sitting between them. In nucleotides, the CDR3 is TGTGCCAGCAACCCAAGCAGGATACAAGAGACCCAGTACTTC. Residues: CASNPSRIQETQYF.

The chain has TRBV11-2 and TRBJ2-1; 8 nucleotides agree with TRBD2. The CDR3 has 15 amino acids. With 6 bases clipped from V and 1 base from J, the junction kept 5 bases outside the gene matches. CDR1 is SGHAT and CDR2 is FQNNGV in the germline V gene. CDR3 in amino acids: CASRAAGASYNEQFF. The CDR3 nucleotides are TGTGCCAGCAGGGCAGCGGGAGCGTCCTACAATGAGCAGTTCTTC.

The chain recombines TRBV13 with TRBJ1-2; 8 bases agree with TRBD1. The V gene end was trimmed by 4 bases and the J gene end by 4 bases; junction bases not matched to a gene: 8. The CDR3 sequence is 15 residues long. Per the germline V gene, CDR1 is PRHDT and CDR2 is FYEKMQ (reference sequence). CDR3 DNA: TGTGCCAGCAGCTACAAGGACAGGGTTGGCTATGGCTACACCTTC. Translated, it gives CASSYKDRVGYGYTF.

About this clone: Distinct nucleotide sequences in the sample also encode this CDR3. This chain connects TRBV29-1 to TRBJ2-7; 8 bases line up with TRBD2. The CDR3 is 12 residues long. Per germline, CDR1 SQVTM and CDR2 ANQGSEA. V gave up 7 bases and J gave up 2 bases; unmatched junction bases: 4. The CDR3 protein is CSARGGPYEQYF. For the CDR3, the DNA is TGCAGCGCCCGCGGGGGGCCCTACGAGCAGTACTTC.

The CDR3 sequence is CASSQDGLAGIYNEQFF. CDR3 nucleotides: TGCGCCAGCAGCCAAGATGGGCTAGCCGGAATCTACAATGAGCAGTTCTTC. The genes are TRBV4-3 and TRBJ2-1; a weak D match, TRBD2 (5 bases). Trimming took 0 bases from V and 3 from J, leaving 15 bases between them. Germline lookup yields CDR1 LGHNA and CDR2 YSLEER. The CDR3 has 17 residues.

The chain couples TRBV28 to TRBJ1-5; D might be TRBD1 (5 bases). This CDR3 comprises 15 residues. Germline V lookup: CDR1 MDHEN, CDR2 SYDVKM. V lost 6 bases, J lost 6 bases, and 18 bases lay in between. CDR3 amino acids: CASRTGATFGQPQHF. The CDR3 DNA is TGTGCCAGCAGAACCGGGGCCACCTTCGGTCAGCCCCAGCATTTT.

This chain uses TRBV28 with TRBJ2-5; no definite D call. Germline CDR1 MDHEN, CDR2 SYDVKM. CDR3 size: 12 residues. Trimming removed 8 bases at V and 3 bases at J, with 10 bases between. The CDR3 DNA is TGTGCCAGCTCAGTGAGTGAAGAGACCCAGTACTTC. Residues: CASSVSEETQYF.

V is TRBV9 and J is TRBJ2-3; no firm D call. Germline V gene lookup returns CDR1 SGDLS and CDR2 YYNGEE. V lost 4 bases, J lost 6 bases, and 21 bases lay in between. This CDR3 spans 16 amino acids. DNA of the CDR3: TGTGCCAGCAGCTCCGAGGCCCTGTCCCTGGGGGATACGCAGTATTTT. Translation gives CASSSEALSLGDTQYF.

In its sample, this clone was seen a few times. The chain combines TRBV30 with TRBJ1-5, with unresolved D. This CDR3 comprises 13 residues. V was cut by 2 bases and J by 3 bases, with 8 bases left in between. Germline CDR1 reads GTSNPN; CDR2 reads SVGIG (reference sequence). CDR3 sequence: CAWSKGNNQPQHF. CDR3 sequence (DNA): TGTGCCTGGAGTAAGGGAAACAATCAGCCCCAGCATTTT.

V and J are TRBV7-2 and TRBJ2-5; no definite D call. The ends were cut back, 5 bases at V and 5 bases at J, with 12 bases in the middle. The length of the CDR3 is 13 residues. CDR1 and CDR2 from the germline V gene are SGHTA and FQGNSA. The DNA of the CDR3 is TGTGCCAGCAGCCGAAGCCTTGGGGAGACCCAGTACTTC. It codes for CASSRSLGETQYF.

This clone was counted between two and nine times. The V call is TRBV15, the J call TRBJ2-1; 13 bases fit TRBD2. Looked up from germline, CDR1 is LNHNV and CDR2 is YYDKDF (reference sequence). Trimming cost V 1 base and J 0 bases; bases outside gene matches: 9. The CDR3 contains 20 residues. For the CDR3, the DNA is TGTGCCACCAGCAGAGGACTAGCGGGAGGCCCAAGCAGCTCCTACAATGAGCAGTTCTTC. Its translation: CATSRGLAGGPSSSYNEQFF.

The chain links TRBV30 to TRBJ2-1; TRBD2 aligns across 7 bases. The CDR3 is 14 residues long. J lost 2 bases, V lost 3 bases, and 4 bases had no gene match. From germline, CDR1 is GTSNPN and CDR2 SVGIG (reference sequence). CDR3 residues: CAWSAGLAYNEQFF. As DNA, the CDR3 is TGTGCCTGGAGCGCAGGACTAGCCTACAATGAGCAGTTCTTC.

The chain carries TRBV30 and TRBJ1-1; D is unresolved. Germline lookup yields CDR1 GTSNPN and CDR2 SVGIG (reference sequence). The CDR3 spans 15 residues. V lost 1 base and J lost 2, with 14 bases in between. CDR3 DNA: TGTGCCTGGAGTGGAAGAATAGCATACAACACTGAAGCTTTCTTT. Its protein product is CAWSGRIAYNTEAFF.

This chain connects TRBV6-1 to TRBJ2-5; 10 bases line up with TRBD1. J gave up 0 bases and V 6 bases, and 4 bases lay outside the gene matches. The CDR3 extends over 15 amino acids. Germline V gene data show CDR1 as MNHNS and CDR2 as SASEGT. Written as DNA, the CDR3 is TGTGCCAGCAGCGGACAGGGGGAGTACCAAGAGACCCAGTACTTC. It encodes CASSGQGEYQETQYF.

V usage is TRBV5-1 and J usage is TRBJ2-7; the D is unclear. Trimming took 3 bases from V and 3 from J, leaving 10 bases between them. This CDR3 spans 13 amino acids. The germline V gene encodes CDR1 SGHRS and CDR2 YFSETQ. The CDR3 coding sequence is TGCGCCAGCAGCTCATCAGGAGTCTACGAGCAGTACTTC. It codes for CASSSSGVYEQYF.

The genes are TRBV5-1 and TRBJ2-5; 7 bases line up with TRBD1. The CDR3 extends over 14 amino acids. The germline gives CDR1 SGHRS, CDR2 YFSETQ. J lost 3 bases, V lost 4 bases, and 6 bases had no gene match. The CDR3 spells CASSVTGLEETQYF. CDR3 nucleotides: TGCGCCAGCAGCGTGACAGGGTTGGAAGAGACCCAGTACTTC. The entire variable domain, with the rest obtained from reference TRBV5-1 and TRBJ2-5, is as follows: KAGVTQTPRYLIKTRGQQVTLSCSPISGHRSVSWYQQTPGQGLQFLFEYFSETQRNKGNFPGRFSGRQFSNSRSEMNVSTLELGDSALYLCASSVTGLEETQYFGPGTRLLVL.

This clone was picked up one time. The chain has TRBV7-2 and TRBJ2-5; D remains unclear. CDR3 length equals 13 residues. The germline gives CDR1 SGHTA, CDR2 FQGNSA. V dropped 5 bases and J dropped 0 bases, with 7 bases sitting between them. CDR3 sequence reads: CASSPTYQETQYF. The DNA for the CDR3 is TGTGCCAGCAGCCCGACATACCAAGAGACCCAGTACTTC.

The genes are TRBV7-2 and TRBJ2-5, with D tentatively TRBD2 (5 bases). This CDR3 spans 15 amino acids. Trimming shortened V by 1 base and J by 1 base, and 10 bases separated the two germline ends. Germline V gene sequence: CDR1 SGHTA, CDR2 FQGNSA. This chain's CDR3 is CASSLGGRGQETQYF. Written as DNA, the CDR3 is TGTGCCAGCAGCTTAGGTGGGAGAGGCCAAGAGACCCAGTACTTC.

This clone was seen only a few times. The V and J genes are TRBV6-6 and TRBJ1-2, with D possibly TRBD1 on 5 matching bases. The CDR3 sequence is 13 residues long. From germline, CDR1 is MNHNY and CDR2 SVGAGI (reference sequence). With 2 bases removed from V and 6 bases from J, the gap between germline ends came to 10 bases. The CDR3 DNA reads as TGTGCCAGCAGTTACCGGTCGACAGATGGCTACACCTTC. The encoded protein is CASSYRSTDGYTF.

This clone was counted only a few times. This CDR3 is CANSHSTGELFF. In DNA form, the CDR3 reads TGTGCCAACTCCCACAGCACCGGGGAGCTGTTTTTT. V gene TRBV10-3 combines with J gene TRBJ2-2; D uncertain. Trimming cost V 10 bases and J 4 bases, with 10 bases left between them. This CDR3 contains 12 residues. Germline V lookup: CDR1 ENHRY, CDR2 SYGVKD.